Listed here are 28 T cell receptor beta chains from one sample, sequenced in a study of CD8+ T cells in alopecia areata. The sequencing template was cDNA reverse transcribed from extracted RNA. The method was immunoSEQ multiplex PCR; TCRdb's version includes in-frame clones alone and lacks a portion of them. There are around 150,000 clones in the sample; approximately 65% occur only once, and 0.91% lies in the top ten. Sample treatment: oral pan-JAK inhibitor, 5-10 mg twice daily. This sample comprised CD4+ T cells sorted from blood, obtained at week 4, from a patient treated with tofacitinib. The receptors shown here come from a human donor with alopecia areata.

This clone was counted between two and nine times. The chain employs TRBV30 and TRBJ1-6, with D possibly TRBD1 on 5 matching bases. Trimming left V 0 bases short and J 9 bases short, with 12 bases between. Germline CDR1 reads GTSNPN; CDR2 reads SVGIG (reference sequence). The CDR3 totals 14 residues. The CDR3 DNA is TGTGCCTGGAGTGTACCGGGGGGTAGTTCACCCCTCCACTTT. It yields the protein CAWSVPGGSSPLHF.

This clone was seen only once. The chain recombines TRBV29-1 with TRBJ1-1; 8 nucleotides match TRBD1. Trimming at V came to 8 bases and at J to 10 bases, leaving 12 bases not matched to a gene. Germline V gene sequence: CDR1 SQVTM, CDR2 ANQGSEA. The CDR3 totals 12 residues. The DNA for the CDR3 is TGCAGCTCCGGACAGGGAGATTTCGGAGCTTTCTTT. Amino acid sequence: CSSGQGDFGAFF.

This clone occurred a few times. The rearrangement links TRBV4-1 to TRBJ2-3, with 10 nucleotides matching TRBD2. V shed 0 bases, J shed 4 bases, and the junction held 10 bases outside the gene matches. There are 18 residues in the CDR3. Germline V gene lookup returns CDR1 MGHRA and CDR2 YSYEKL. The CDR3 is CASSQEVAASGGADTQYF. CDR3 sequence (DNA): TGCGCCAGCAGCCAAGAAGTTGCGGCTAGCGGGGGTGCAGATACGCAGTATTTT.

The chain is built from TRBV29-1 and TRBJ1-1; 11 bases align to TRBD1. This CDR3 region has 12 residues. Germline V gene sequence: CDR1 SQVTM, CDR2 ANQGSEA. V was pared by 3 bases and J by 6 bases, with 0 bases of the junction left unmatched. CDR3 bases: TGCAGCGTTGAGGACAGGGGGCCTGAAGCTTTCTTT. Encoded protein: CSVEDRGPEAFF.

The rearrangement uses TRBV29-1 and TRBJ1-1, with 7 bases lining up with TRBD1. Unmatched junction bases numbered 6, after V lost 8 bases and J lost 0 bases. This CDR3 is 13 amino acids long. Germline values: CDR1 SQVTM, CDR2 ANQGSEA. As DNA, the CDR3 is TGCAGCACCCGACAGGGCCTGAACACTGAAGCTTTCTTT. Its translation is CSTRQGLNTEAFF.

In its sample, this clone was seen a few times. The CDR3 spells CASSYSDRGREEQYF. CDR3 DNA: TGTGCCAGCAGTTACTCAGACAGGGGGAGAGAAGAGCAGTACTTC. The chain has TRBV6-6 and TRBJ2-7; 9 positions match TRBD1. Germline assignment: CDR1 MNHNY and CDR2 SVGAGI (reference sequence). This CDR3 spans 15 amino acids. The V gene end was trimmed by 0 bases and the J gene end by 7 bases; junction bases not matched to a gene: 7.

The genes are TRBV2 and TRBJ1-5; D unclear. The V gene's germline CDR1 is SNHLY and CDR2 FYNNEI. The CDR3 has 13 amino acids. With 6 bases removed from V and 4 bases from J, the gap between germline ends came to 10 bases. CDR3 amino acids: CASRADGNQPQHF. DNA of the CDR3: TGTGCCAGCAGGGCGGACGGGAATCAGCCCCAGCATTTT.

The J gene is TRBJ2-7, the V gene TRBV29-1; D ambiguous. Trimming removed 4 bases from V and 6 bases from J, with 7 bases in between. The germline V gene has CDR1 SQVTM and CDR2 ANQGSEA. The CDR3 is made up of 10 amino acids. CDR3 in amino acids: CSVAEAEQYF. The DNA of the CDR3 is TGCAGCGTTGCTGAGGCCGAGCAGTACTTC.

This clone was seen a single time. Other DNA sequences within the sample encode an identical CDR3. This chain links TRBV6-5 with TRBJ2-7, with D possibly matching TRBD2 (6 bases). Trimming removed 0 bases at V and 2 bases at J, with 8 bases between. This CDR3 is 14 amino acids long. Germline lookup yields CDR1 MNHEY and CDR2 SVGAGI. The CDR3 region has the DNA TGTGCCAGCAGTTACTCGCGGGGTCCCTACGAGCAGTACTTC. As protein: CASSYSRGPYEQYF.

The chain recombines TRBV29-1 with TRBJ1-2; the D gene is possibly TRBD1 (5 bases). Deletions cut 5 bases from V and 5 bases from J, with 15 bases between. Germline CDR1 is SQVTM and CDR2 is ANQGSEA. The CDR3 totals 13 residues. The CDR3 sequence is CSVSPPGGYGYTF. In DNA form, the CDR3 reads TGCAGCGTTTCTCCCCCCGGGGGATATGGCTACACCTTC.

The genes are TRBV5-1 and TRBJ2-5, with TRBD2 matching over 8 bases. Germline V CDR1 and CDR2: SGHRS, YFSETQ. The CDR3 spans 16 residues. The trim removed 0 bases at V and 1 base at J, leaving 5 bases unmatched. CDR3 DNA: TGCGCCAGCAGCTTGGCCGCGGGGGGAATCCAAGAGACCCAGTACTTC. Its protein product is CASSLAAGGIQETQYF. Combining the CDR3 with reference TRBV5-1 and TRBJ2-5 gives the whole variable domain KAGVTQTPRYLIKTRGQQVTLSCSPISGHRSVSWYQQTPGQGLQFLFEYFSETQRNKGNFPGRFSGRQFSNSRSEMNVSTLELGDSALYLCASSLAAGGIQETQYFGPGTRLLVL.

The CDR3 DNA sequence: TGTGCCAGCAGTTACTCGAAGGGGACAGGGTCTCGAGAGCAGTACTTC. Translated, it gives CASSYSKGTGSREQYF. The gene calls are TRBV6-5 and TRBJ2-7; 9 positions match TRBD1. There are 16 residues in the CDR3. Germline lookup yields CDR1 MNHEY and CDR2 SVGAGI. V shed 0 bases and J 7 bases; nucleotides not matched to a gene: 10.

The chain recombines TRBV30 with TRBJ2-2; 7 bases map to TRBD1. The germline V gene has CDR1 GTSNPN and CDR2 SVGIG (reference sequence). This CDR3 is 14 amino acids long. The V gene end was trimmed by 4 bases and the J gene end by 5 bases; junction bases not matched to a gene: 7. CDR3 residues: CAWKGAGGTGELFF. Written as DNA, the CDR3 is TGTGCCTGGAAGGGTGCAGGGGGTACCGGGGAGCTGTTTTTT.

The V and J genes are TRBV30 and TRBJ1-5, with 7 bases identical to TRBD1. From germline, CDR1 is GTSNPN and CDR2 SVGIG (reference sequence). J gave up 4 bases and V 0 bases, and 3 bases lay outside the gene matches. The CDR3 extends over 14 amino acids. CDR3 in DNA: TGTGCCTGGAGTGTACAGGGGAGGAATCAGCCCCAGCATTTT. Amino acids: CAWSVQGRNQPQHF.

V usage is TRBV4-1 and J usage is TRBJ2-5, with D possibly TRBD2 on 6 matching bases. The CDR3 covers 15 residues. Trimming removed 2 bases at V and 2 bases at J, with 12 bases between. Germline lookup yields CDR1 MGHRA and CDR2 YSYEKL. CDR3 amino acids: CASSQLGGWQETQYF. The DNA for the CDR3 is TGCGCCAGCAGCCAACTCGGGGGTTGGCAAGAGACCCAGTACTTC.

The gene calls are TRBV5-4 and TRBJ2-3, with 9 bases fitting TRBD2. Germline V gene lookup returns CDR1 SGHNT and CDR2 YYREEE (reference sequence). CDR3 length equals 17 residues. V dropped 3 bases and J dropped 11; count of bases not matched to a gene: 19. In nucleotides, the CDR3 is TGTGCCAGCAGCTGGGGAACTAGCGGGCAGGCCTCTAAGGGGCAGTATTTT. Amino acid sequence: CASSWGTSGQASKGQYF.

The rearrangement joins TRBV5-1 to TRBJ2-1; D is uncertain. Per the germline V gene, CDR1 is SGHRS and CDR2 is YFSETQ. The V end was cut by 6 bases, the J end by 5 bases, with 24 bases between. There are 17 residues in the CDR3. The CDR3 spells CASTQRANPRVHNEQFF. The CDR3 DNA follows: TGCGCCAGCACCCAAAGGGCGAACCCACGGGTCCACAATGAGCAGTTCTTC.

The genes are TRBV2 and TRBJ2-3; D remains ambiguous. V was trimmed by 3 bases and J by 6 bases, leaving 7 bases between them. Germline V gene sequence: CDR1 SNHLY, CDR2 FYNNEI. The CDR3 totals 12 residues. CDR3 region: CASSEARDTQYF. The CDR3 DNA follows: TGTGCCAGCAGTGAGGCAAGGGATACGCAGTATTTT.

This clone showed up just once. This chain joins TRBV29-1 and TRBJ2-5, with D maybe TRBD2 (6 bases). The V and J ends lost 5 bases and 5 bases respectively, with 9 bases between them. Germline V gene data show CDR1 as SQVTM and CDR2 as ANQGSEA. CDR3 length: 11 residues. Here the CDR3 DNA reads TGCAGCGTTTGGGACTTGGAGACCCAGTACTTC. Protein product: CSVWDLETQYF.

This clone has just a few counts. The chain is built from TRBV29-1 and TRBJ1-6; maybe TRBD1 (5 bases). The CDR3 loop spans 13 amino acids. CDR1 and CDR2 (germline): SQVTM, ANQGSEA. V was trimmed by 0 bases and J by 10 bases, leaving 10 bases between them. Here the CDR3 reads CSVEDLKGSPLHF. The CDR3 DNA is TGCAGCGTTGAAGATCTTAAGGGGTCACCCCTCCACTTT.

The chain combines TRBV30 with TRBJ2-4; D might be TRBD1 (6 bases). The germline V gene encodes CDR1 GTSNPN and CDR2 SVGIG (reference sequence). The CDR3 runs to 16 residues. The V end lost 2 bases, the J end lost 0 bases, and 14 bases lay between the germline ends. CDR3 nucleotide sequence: TGTGCCTGGAGTACCAGGGGAACTTTAGCCAAAAACATTCAGTACTTC. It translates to CAWSTRGTLAKNIQYF.

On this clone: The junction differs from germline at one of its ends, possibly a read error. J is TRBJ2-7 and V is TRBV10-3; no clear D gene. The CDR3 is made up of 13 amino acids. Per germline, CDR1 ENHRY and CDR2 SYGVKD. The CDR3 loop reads CASSYSLGGSQYF. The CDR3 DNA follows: TGTGCCAGCAGTTACTCCCTGGGCGGTTCCCAGTACTTC.

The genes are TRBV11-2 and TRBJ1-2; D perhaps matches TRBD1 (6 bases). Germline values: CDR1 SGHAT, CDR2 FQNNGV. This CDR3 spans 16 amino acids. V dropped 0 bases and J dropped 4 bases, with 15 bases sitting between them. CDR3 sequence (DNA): TGTGCCAGCAGCTTAGAGATCCCCAGGGGAAGCTATGGCTACACCTTC. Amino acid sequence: CASSLEIPRGSYGYTF.

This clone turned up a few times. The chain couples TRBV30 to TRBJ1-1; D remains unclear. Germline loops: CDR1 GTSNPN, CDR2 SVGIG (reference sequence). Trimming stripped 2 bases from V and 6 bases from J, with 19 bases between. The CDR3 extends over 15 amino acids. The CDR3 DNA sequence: TGTGCCTGGAGTCACGGTAGCAGGCTTGGCGCTGAAGCTTTCTTT. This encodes CAWSHGSRLGAEAFF.

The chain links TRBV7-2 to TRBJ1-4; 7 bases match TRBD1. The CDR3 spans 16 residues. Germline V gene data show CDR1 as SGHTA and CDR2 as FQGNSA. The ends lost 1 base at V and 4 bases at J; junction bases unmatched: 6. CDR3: CASSLGGQTHNEKLFF. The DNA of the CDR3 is TGTGCCAGCAGCTTAGGGGGACAGACGCATAATGAAAAACTGTTTTTT.

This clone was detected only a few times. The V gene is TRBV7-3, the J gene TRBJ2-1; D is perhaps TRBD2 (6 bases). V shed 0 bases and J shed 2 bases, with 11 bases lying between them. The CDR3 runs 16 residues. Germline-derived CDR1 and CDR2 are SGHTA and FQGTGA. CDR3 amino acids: CASSLTSGGAYNEQFF. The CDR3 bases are TGTGCCAGCAGCTTAACTAGTGGCGGGGCCTACAATGAGCAGTTCTTC. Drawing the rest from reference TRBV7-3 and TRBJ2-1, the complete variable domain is GAGVSQTPSNKVTEKGKYVELRCDPISGHTALYWYRQSLGQGPEFLIYFQGTGAADDSGLPNDRFFAVRPEGSVSTLKIQRTERGDSAVYLCASSLTSGGAYNEQFFGPGTRLTVL.

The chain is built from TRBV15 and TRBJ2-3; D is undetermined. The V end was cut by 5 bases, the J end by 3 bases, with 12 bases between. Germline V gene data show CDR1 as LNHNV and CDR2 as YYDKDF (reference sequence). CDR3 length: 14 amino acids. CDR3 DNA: TGTGCCACCAGCGTTACGGCAGCGACAGATACGCAGTATTTT. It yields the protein CATSVTAATDTQYF.

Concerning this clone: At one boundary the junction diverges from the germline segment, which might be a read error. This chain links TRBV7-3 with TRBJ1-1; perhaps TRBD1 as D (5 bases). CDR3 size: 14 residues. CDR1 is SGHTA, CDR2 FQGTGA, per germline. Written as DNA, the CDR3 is TGTGCCAGCGGCTTATTGGGTAGGGGCACTGAAGCTTTCTTT. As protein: CASGLLGRGTEAFF.